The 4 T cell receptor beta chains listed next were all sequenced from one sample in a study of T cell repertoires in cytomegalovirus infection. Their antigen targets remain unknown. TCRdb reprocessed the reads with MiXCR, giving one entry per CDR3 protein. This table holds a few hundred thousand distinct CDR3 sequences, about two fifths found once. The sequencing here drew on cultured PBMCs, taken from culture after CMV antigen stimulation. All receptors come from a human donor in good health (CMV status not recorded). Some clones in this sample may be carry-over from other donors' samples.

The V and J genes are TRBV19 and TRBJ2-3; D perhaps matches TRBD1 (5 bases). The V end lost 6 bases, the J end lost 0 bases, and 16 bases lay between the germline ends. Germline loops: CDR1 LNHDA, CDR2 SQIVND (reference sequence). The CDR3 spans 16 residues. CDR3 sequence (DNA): TGTGCCAGTAGCCCGACTGGGGCCCCTAGCACAGATACGCAGTATTTT. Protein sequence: CASSPTGAPSTDTQYF.

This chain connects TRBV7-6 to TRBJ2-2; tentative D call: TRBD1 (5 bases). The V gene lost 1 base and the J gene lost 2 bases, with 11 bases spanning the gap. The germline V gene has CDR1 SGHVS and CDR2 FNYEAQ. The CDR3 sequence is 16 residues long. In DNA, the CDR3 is TGTGCCAGCAGCTTAGACAGGCCCCTAAACACCGGGGAGCTGTTTTTT. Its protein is CASSLDRPLNTGELFF.

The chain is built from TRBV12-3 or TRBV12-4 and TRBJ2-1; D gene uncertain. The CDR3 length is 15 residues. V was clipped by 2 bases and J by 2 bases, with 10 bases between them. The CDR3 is CASSLRASTYNEQFF. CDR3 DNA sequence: TGTGCCAGCAGTTTAAGGGCCAGTACCTACAATGAGCAGTTCTTC.

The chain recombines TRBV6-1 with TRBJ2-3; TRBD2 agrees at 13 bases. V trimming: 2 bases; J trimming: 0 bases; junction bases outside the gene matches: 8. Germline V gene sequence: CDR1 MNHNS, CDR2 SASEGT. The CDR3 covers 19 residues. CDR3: CASSEQGLAGDTSTDTQYF. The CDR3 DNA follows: TGTGCCAGCAGTGAACAAGGACTAGCGGGAGACACTAGCACAGATACGCAGTATTTT.